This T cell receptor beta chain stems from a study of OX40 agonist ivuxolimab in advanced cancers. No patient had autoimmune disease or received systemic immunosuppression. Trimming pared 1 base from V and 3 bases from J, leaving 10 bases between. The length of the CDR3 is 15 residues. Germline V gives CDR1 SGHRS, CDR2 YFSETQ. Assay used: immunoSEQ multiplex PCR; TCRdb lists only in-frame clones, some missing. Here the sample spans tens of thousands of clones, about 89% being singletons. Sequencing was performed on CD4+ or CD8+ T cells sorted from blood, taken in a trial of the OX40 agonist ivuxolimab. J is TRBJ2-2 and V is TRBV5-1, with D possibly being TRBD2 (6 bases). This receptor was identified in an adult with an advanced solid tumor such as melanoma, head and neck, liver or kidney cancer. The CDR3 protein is CASSLPGSDTGELFF. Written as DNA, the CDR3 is TGCGCCAGCAGCTTGCCCGGGAGTGACACCGGGGAGCTGTTTTTT.